The sequence of this TCR beta chain was determined in a study of T cell repertoires in cytomegalovirus infection (dated by TCRdb to 2018 to 2020). With respect to the entire study: Donor HLA type was relevant to the analysis, because carriage of CMV infection together with the matching HLA type was indicated by public TCR beta signatures.

Results and caveats for the whole study, not just this receptor: The ex vivo response was dominated by HLA-C-restricted CMV-specific TCR beta clonotypes, which also provided the single most frequent clonotype in two of eight donors. Carriers of CMV infection plus the relevant HLA type were discriminated by the cumulative frequency of public TCR beta family members in the study cohort and in an independent roughly 400-donor cohort.

This clonotype was observed at least ten times. What antigen it recognizes has not been identified. Base qualities are not at hand, and no much larger clone is one base apart. These reads were obtained on an Illumina HiSeq 1500. Using fastp at Q25 and MiXCR, TCRdb reprocessed the public reads and kept productive beta chains. Each entry is one CDR3 protein sequence, shown with its most common DNA and genes. This sample comprises about 460,000 distinct CDR3 sequences, around 11% of them detected only once. 10% of the sample comes from the top ten. The sample consisted of PBMCs. This sequence originates from a human donor in good health (CMV status not recorded). Some clones in this sample may be carry-over from other donors' samples.

Here is the DNA: TGCGCCAGCAGCCTGCTCCAGGGTATTGACAGCCTCCGGGAGCTGTTTTTT. This is translated as CASSLLQGIDSLRELFF. The chain uses TRBV4-1 and TRBJ2-2; TRBD1 might be the D gene, on 5 matching bases. Per the germline V gene, MGHRA is the CDR1 and YSYEKL is the CDR2. The trim is 4 bases for V and 9 bases for J, with a gap of 24 bases between the germline ends. The CDR3 sequence holds 17 residues, the cysteine and phenylalanine included. Only the CDR3 region is kept as DNA, spanning 51 bases read in frame from base 1.